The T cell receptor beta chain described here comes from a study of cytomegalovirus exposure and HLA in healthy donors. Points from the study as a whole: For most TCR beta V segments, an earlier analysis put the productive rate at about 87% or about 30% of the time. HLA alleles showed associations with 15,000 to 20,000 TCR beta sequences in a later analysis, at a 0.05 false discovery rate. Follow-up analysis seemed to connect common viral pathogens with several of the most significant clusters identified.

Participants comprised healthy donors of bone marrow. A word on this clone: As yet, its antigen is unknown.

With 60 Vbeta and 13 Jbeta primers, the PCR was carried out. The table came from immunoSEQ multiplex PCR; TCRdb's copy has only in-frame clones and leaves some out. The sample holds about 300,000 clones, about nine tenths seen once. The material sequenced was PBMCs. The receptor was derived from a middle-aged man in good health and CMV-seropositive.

Written as DNA, the CDR3 is TGTGCCGGCGCCCAGGGAGGTGAGCAGTTCTTC. Amino acid sequence: CAGAQGGEQFF. This chain links TRBV28 with TRBJ2-1; D perhaps matches TRBD2 (6 bases). The germline V gene encodes CDR1 MDHEN and CDR2 SYDVKM. The CDR3 has 11 amino acids. The germline V and J ends were trimmed by 11 bases and 9 bases, with 14 bases remaining between them.